This TCR beta chain was observed in a study of monozygotic twins with inflammatory bowel disease. Per germline, CDR1 MDHEN and CDR2 SYDVKM. The CDR3 covers 14 residues. Approximately 3,500 ng of total RNA went into each TCR library. TCRdb re-called the 5' RACE reads and shows each CDR3 protein once, DNA omitted. This sample lists 150,000 to 200,000 distinct CDR3 sequences; its ten largest clones have less than 8%. The chain employs TRBV28 and TRBJ2-3; absent DNA, TCRdb's TRBD1 call cannot be checked. The receptor was isolated from a human donor with ulcerative colitis or Crohn's disease, or a healthy co-twin of an affected twin (not recorded which). The source material was blood. CDR3 sequence reads: CAIKDGGDTDTQYF.